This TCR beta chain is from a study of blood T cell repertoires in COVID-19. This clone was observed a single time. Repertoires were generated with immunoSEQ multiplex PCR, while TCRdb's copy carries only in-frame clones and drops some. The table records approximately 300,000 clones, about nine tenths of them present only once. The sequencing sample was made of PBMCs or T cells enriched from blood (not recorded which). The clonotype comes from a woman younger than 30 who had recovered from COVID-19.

The CDR3: CASSPRYGGYTF. In DNA, the CDR3 is TGTGCCAGCTCACCACGGTACGGGGGCTACACCTTC. The chain uses TRBV18 and TRBJ1-2; D remains unclear. The ends were cut back, 1 base at V and 8 bases at J, with 8 bases in the middle. In germline, CDR1 is KGHSH, CDR2 LQKENI. This CDR3 spans 12 amino acids.